Listed below are T cell receptor beta chains from one sample, sequenced in a study of T cell changes during pregnancy in multiple sclerosis. Using immunoSEQ multiplex PCR, the repertoire was profiled, and TCRdb retains in-frame clones only, with some absent. The table records 45,000 to 55,000 clones, about 90% of them present only once. Source: peripheral blood, taken in the first trimester of pregnancy. The source of these receptors is a female donor with multiple sclerosis, enrolled in a pregnancy study. Each CDR3 is given with its conserved first and last residue. The D gene is left open where the match is weak. Clone size is stated in some rows and not others, as once, few, many or a class when expanded.

D gene	J gene	V gene	clone size	CDR3 DNA	CDR3 protein
.	TRBJ2-3	TRBV30	once	TGTGCCTTCTGCAGGTTTAGCACAGATACGCAGTATTTT	CAFCRFSTDTQYF
TRBD1	TRBJ2-5	TRBV5-4	once	TGTGCCAGCAGCTTGGCCGGGACAGGGGCGCGGGAGACCCAGTACTTC	CASSLAGTGARETQYF
.	TRBJ1-6	TRBV7-3	.	TGTGCCAGCAGCTTAAATCCAGGTTCACCCCTCCACTTT	CASSLNPGSPLHF
TRBD2	TRBJ2-3	TRBV4-1	.	TGCGCCAGCAGCCAAGAGAAACGGGGGGGCCCCAATACGCAGTATTTT	CASSQEKRGGPNTQYF
.	TRBJ2-2	TRBV29-1	.	TGCAGCGTGAGGGGGGGAGGTACCGGGGAGCTGTTTTTT	CSVRGGGTGELFF
.	TRBJ1-2	TRBV29-1	.	TGCAGCGCAGGGGACGGGTATGGTGGCTACACCTTC	CSAGDGYGGYTF
.	TRBJ2-7	TRBV4-3	.	TGCGCCAGCAGCCGCCTTGCGGGCTACGAGCAGTACTTC	CASSRLAGYEQYF
TRBD1	TRBJ2-5	TRBV27	.	TGTGCCAGCAGTTTATCGCCAGGGGGCGTACAAGAGACCCAGTACTTC	CASSLSPGGVQETQYF
TRBD1	TRBJ1-3	TRBV4-1	.	TGCGCCAGCAGCCCAAGGACAGGGGGCTTCTCAATCTCTGGAAACACCATATATTTT	CASSPRTGGFSISGNTIYF
.	TRBJ1-3	TRBV28	.	TGTGCCACCACGTACAGCTCCACTGGAAACACCATATATTTT	CATTYSSTGNTIYF
.	TRBJ2-7	TRBV28	.	TGTGCCAGCAGTTTCTCACGGGAGCAGTACTTC	CASSFSREQYF
.	TRBJ2-1	TRBV11-2	.	TGTGCCAGCAGCTTGGGGGGATTCTGGACCGAATACAATGAGCAGTTCTTC	CASSLGGFWTEYNEQFF
TRBD1	TRBJ1-1	TRBV7-3	.	TGTGCCAGCAGCTTAAGGGGAGGCAGGGGGCACACTGAAGCTTTCTTT	CASSLRGGRGHTEAFF
.	TRBJ1-1	TRBV7-9	.	TGTGCCAGCAGCTTAGCGTCACAGCTTACTTTGAAGACTGAAGCTTTCTTT	CASSLASQLTLKTEAFF
.	TRBJ1-2	TRBV18	once	TGTGCCAGCTACTTCCGCGGCAGAACTAACTATGGCTACACCTTC	CASYFRGRTNYGYTF
TRBD1	TRBJ2-5	TRBV7-3	once	TGTGCCAGCAGCCCCGGGGACAGCTTACAAGAGACCCAGTACTTC	CASSPGDSLQETQYF
TRBD1	TRBJ2-3	TRBV5-5	.	TGTGCCAGCAGCAGGGGACAGGGAAGTCTTCTTAGCACAGATACGCAGTATTTT	CASSRGQGSLLSTDTQYF
.	TRBJ1-1	TRBV5-4	.	TGTGCCAGCAGTCTCACAGTGAACACTGAAGCTTTCTTT	CASSLTVNTEAFF
TRBD1	TRBJ1-2	TRBV18	few	TGTGCCAGCTCACCAATGACAGGGGTTCTATATGGCTACACCTTC	CASSPMTGVLYGYTF
.	TRBJ1-1	TRBV7-9	.	TGTGCCAGCAGCCCCGAGACGGGGTACACTGAAGCTTTCTTT	CASSPETGYTEAFF
.	TRBJ1-2	TRBV2	.	TGTGCCAGCAGTGAAGGCCTACAGCATCCCCTATATGGCTACACCTTC	CASSEGLQHPLYGYTF
TRBD1	TRBJ1-5	TRBV28	.	TGTGCCAGCAGGGTACAGGGGGCTCGGCAGCCCCAGCATTTT	CASRVQGARQPQHF
.	TRBJ1-5	TRBV6-6	.	TGTGCCAGCTCTGGCGGGGGAAAGGATCAGCCCCAGCATTTT	CASSGGGKDQPQHF
.	TRBJ1-3	TRBV7-8	once	TGTGCCAGCAGCTTATTTGAATTCGGCTCTGGAAACACCATATATTTT	CASSLFEFGSGNTIYF
.	TRBJ1-1	TRBV7-8	.	TGTGCCAGCAGCCCCCACGGGGGGTTCAACACTGAAGCTTTCTTT	CASSPHGGFNTEAFF
.	TRBJ1-1	TRBV7-3	.	TGTGCCAGCAGCTTAGGGGCTGGGACTGAAGCTTTCTTT	CASSLGAGTEAFF
TRBD2	TRBJ2-5	TRBV29-1	.	TGCAGCGTTGAAGTGCGCGTGGGGGGGTGGTCGGAGACCCAGTACTTC	CSVEVRVGGWSETQYF
.	TRBJ2-1	TRBV4-3	.	TGCGCCAGCAGCCAAGAATCGGAGGTTTCCTACAATGAGCAGTTCTTC	CASSQESEVSYNEQFF
TRBD2	TRBJ2-2	TRBV18	.	TGTGCCAGCTCACCAGCCCTGGGACTAGCGGGGGGGCTCGACCGGGAGCTGTTTTTT	CASSPALGLAGGLDRELFF
TRBD1	TRBJ2-7	TRBV5-4	.	TGTGCCAGCAGCCCCGGGACAGCCTACGAGCAGTACTTC	CASSPGTAYEQYF
.	TRBJ1-1	TRBV9	.	TGTGCCAGCAGCTCAACAGGGACGACTGAAGCTTTCTTT	CASSSTGTTEAFF
.	TRBJ1-1	TRBV4-1	.	TGCGCCAGCAGCCAAGACTTTGGCCAGGGGAACACCGAAGCTTTCTTT	CASSQDFGQGNTEAFF
TRBD1	TRBJ1-5	TRBV19	.	TGTGCCAGTAGGGCGACAGGGAGCAATCAGCCCCAGCATTTT	CASRATGSNQPQHF
TRBD1	TRBJ1-3	TRBV7-2	.	TGTGCCAGCAGCTCTTCGCCAGGGGGCTCTGGAAACACCATATATTTT	CASSSSPGGSGNTIYF
TRBD1	TRBJ1-2	TRBV7-9	once	TGTGCCAGCAGCATTTGGACAGGGGATGGCTACACCTTC	CASSIWTGDGYTF
.	TRBJ1-5	TRBV6-1	.	TGTGCCAGCAGTGGGGTCCAGGGTTATCAGCCCCAGCATTTT	CASSGVQGYQPQHF